The T cell receptor (beta chain) under discussion was sequenced for a study of PD-1 blockade in classical Hodgkin lymphoma. Overall study: Patients were given intravenous nivolumab, 3 mg/kg, every 2 weeks.

Concerning this clone: Its antigen remains unidentified.

Study conclusions and caveats: Partial responders and progressors had significantly lower baseline TCR diversity. Reported findings placed baseline TCR diversity lower in newly diagnosed patients (compared with healthy donors).

The repertoire was sequenced with immunoSEQ multiplex PCR; TCRdb's copy has only in-frame clones and lacks some. The sample has about 19,000 clones, about 81% seen once. Each and every patient relapsed after autologous stem cell transplantation, and patients got differing brentuximab vedotin exposure. Complete response, partial response or progressive disease was each patient's best response. V lost 5 bases and J 0 bases, leaving 19 bases between the germline ends. Germline V gene lookup returns CDR1 SGHTA and CDR2 FQGNSA. The CDR3 runs to 17 residues. The chain links TRBV7-2 to TRBJ1-1, with D maybe TRBD1 (6 bases). This clonotype was obtained from a human donor with classical Hodgkin lymphoma. The sequences come from peripheral blood mononuclear cells (PBMCs), collected at baseline. The CDR3 DNA follows: TGTGCCAGCAGCCTTCCAGTGGGGGCGAATCTGAACACTGAAGCTTTCTTT. This encodes CASSLPVGANLNTEAFF.